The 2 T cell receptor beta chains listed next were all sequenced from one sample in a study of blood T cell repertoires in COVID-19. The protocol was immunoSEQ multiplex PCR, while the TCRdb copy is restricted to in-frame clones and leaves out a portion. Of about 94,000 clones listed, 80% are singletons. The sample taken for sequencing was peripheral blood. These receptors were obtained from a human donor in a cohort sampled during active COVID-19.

The CDR3 region is CASSPPQSGRADEQYF. CDR3 DNA: TGTGCCAGCTCACCCCCTCAGAGCGGGAGGGCCGACGAGCAGTACTTC. The chain uses TRBV18 and TRBJ2-7; 10 positions agree with TRBD2. Trimming cost V 3 bases and J 5 bases; bases outside gene matches: 10. Germline V gene lookup returns CDR1 KGHSH and CDR2 LQKENI. The CDR3 totals 16 residues.

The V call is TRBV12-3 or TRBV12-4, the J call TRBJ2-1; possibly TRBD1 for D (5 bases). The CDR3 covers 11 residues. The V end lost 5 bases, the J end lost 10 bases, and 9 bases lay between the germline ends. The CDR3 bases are TGTGCCAGCAGTCCTCGGACAGAGCAGTTCTTC. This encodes CASSPRTEQFF.